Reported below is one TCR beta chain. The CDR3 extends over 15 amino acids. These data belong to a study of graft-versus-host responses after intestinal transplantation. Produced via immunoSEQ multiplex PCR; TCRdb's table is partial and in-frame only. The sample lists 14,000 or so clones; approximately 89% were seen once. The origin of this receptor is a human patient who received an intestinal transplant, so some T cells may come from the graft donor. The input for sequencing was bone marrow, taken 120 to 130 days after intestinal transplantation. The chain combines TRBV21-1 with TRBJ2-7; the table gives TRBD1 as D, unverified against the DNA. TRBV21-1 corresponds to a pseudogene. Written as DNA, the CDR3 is TGTGCCAGCAGCAGTACAGTGACGAGAGTCTACGAGCAGTACTTC. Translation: CASSSTVTRVYEQYF.